This TCR beta chain was profiled in a study of T-cell reconstitution after alpha-beta-depleted transplantation in children. Germline lookup yields CDR1 MNHEY and CDR2 SVGEGT. J lost 2 bases, V lost 2 bases, and 17 bases had no gene match. This CDR3 has 20 amino acids. Unique molecular identifiers were incorporated when the TCRbeta library was constructed. TCRdb passed the PCR reads through MiXCR, listing each CDR3 protein once. This sample has just under 250,000 distinct CDR3 sequences, with about 25% found just once. This clonotype appeared many times. Sequenced material: PBMCs, taken before TCRalphabeta/CD19-depleted stem cell transplant. The gene calls are TRBV6-2 or TRBV6-3 and TRBJ2-1; 8 bases are shared with TRBD2. This sequence was found in a girl aged 2-10 years with Fanconi anemia, due to receive a stem cell transplant. The DNA of the CDR3 is TGTGCCAGCAGTTACGGCTCTGGAGATCCGGGACTAGGGACCTACAATGAGCAGTTCTTC. Its translation: CASSYGSGDPGLGTYNEQFF.